Listed below are T cell receptor beta chains from one sample, sequenced in a study of cytomegalovirus exposure and HLA in healthy donors. TCRdb's table, derived via immunoSEQ multiplex PCR, lists solely in-frame clones and lacks some. The repertoire holds about 59,000 clones, with approximately 75% as singletons. Sequenced input: PBMCs. These receptors originate from a man aged 25-40 years in good health and CMV-seropositive. CDR3s include the opening cysteine and the closing phenylalanine or tryptophan. D genes are given only for firm matches. Only part of the rows carry a size: once, few, many, or a class if the clone is expanded.

>.|TRBJ1-1|few|TRBV12-5
TGTGCTAGTGACCTAATCCCCGGCGGTGAAGCTTTCTTT
CASDLIPGGEAFF
>.|TRBJ2-1|.|TRBV19
TGTGCCAGTAGTGGTAACTATTTCAATGAGCAGTTCTTC
CASSGNYFNEQFF
>.|TRBJ1-3|.|TRBV7-9
TGTGCCAGCAGCTTAGGGTCCCAGAACTCTGGAAACACCATATATTTT
CASSLGSQNSGNTIYF
>.|TRBJ2-7|.|TRBV4-2
TGTGCCAGCAGCCGATCGGGACAGCGGGGGAACGAGCAGTACTTC
CASSRSGQRGNEQYF
>TRBD1|TRBJ2-7|.|TRBV9
TGTGCCAGCAGCCTTAGGGACAGGGGGCCCGAGCAGTACTTC
CASSLRDRGPEQYF
>TRBD1|TRBJ1-1|once|TRBV28
TGTGCCAGCAGTACCCCCCGGGACAGGGGAGTCAACTTGAACACTGAAGCTTTCTTT
CASSTPRDRGVNLNTEAFF
>.|TRBJ2-6|many|TRBV4-3
TGCGCCAGCAGCCAAGATGGGGGCGCTGGGGCCAACGTCCTGACTTTC
CASSQDGGAGANVLTF
>TRBD1|TRBJ1-1|few|TRBV6-5
TGTGCCAGCAGTTCGGGACAGTTATTGAACACTGAAGCTTTCTTT
CASSSGQLLNTEAFF
>.|TRBJ1-1|.|TRBV30
TGTGCCTGGAGTTCTCAACGGCAACAGCCGGCCCAAGCTTTCTTT
CAWSSQRQQPAQAFF
>.|TRBJ2-7|.|TRBV5-4
TGTGCCAGCAGCTTGGAGGCAGGGTCGAGCGAGCAGTACTTC
CASSLEAGSSEQYF
>TRBD1|TRBJ2-3|few|TRBV4-3
TGCGCCAGCAGCCGCGACGTTGACAGGGGGCTTAGAGATACGCAGTATTTT
CASSRDVDRGLRDTQYF
>.|TRBJ2-6|.|TRBV5-4
TGTGCCAGCAGCGTTACTGGGGCCAACGTCCTGACTTTC
CASSVTGANVLTF
>TRBD1|TRBJ2-7|.|TRBV27
TGTGCCAGCAGTATCGCCGGGACAGGGGCGTTCTACGAGCAGTACTTC
CASSIAGTGAFYEQYF
>TRBD1|TRBJ1-2|.|TRBV28
TGTGCCAGCAGTTTGGGAAGGGGGCGGTATGGCTACACCTTC
CASSLGRGRYGYTF
>.|TRBJ2-1|.|TRBV5-1
TGCGCCAGCAGCTTCCGGGAGTACAATGAGCAGTTCTTC
CASSFREYNEQFF
>.|TRBJ1-2|.|TRBV19
TGTGCCAGTAGTATCTCAGCAGGTGGGGGGGAGGGCTACACCTTC
CASSISAGGGEGYTF
>.|TRBJ2-5|.|TRBV7-2
TGTGCCAGCAGCACAGGGCGAGAAGAGACCCAGTACTTC
CASSTGREETQYF
>.|TRBJ2-1|.|TRBV5-1
TGCGCCAGCAGCTCCGGGACAAACTACAATGAGCAGTTCTTC
CASSSGTNYNEQFF
>.|TRBJ1-1|.|TRBV29-1
TGCAGCCTTGTGCCGGGTCATATGAACACTGAAGCTTTCTTT
CSLVPGHMNTEAFF
>TRBD2|TRBJ2-7|.|TRBV5-1
TGCGCCAGCAGCCCGACTAGCGGGGGGGCGCGCGAGCAGTACTTC
CASSPTSGGAREQYF
>TRBD2|TRBJ2-3|.|TRBV4-2
TGTGCCAGCAGCCAAGAGATAGCGGGCTTCACAGATACGCAGTATTTT
CASSQEIAGFTDTQYF
>.|TRBJ2-7|.|TRBV9
TGTGCCAGCAGCGTAGGGGGGGATGCCTACGAGCAGTACTTC
CASSVGGDAYEQYF
>.|TRBJ1-5|.|TRBV28
TGTGCCAGCAGTTCCCAGGGAGGGAGGGGAGGTCAGCCCCAGCATTTT
CASSSQGGRGGQPQHF
>.|TRBJ2-4|.|TRBV9
TGTGCCAGCAGCGTAGACACAGGGCAAAACATTCAGTACTTC
CASSVDTGQNIQYF
>TRBD2|TRBJ2-7|.|TRBV30
TGTGCCTGGAGTGTCAGCGGGGGCGGTCCCTACGAGCAGTACTTC
CAWSVSGGGPYEQYF
>.|TRBJ1-1|.|TRBV6-1
TGTGCCAGCAGTGAATTTGGGGCTGGAGCTTTCTTT
CASSEFGAGAFF
>.|TRBJ2-7|once|TRBV28
TGTGCCAGCAGTTTTCATGGAGTCTACGAGCAGTACTTC
CASSFHGVYEQYF
>.|TRBJ1-5|.|TRBV2
TGTGCCAGCAGTGAGCTGGGGGCTCAGCCCCAGCATTTT
CASSELGAQPQHF
>.|TRBJ1-4|.|TRBV5-6
TGTGCCAGCAGCTTGGAAGTAGAAGCAACTAATGAAAAACTGTTTTTT
CASSLEVEATNEKLFF
>.|TRBJ1-1|few|TRBV7-2
TGTGCCAGCAGCCCCCTACTTGGGAGGACTGAAGCTTTCTTT
CASSPLLGRTEAFF
>TRBD1|TRBJ1-1|.|TRBV27
TGTGCCAGCAGTTCCCCAGGGGGTAGGACTGAAGCTTTCTTT
CASSSPGGRTEAFF
>TRBD1|TRBJ2-7|.|TRBV6-5
TGTGCCAGCAGTTTAGCAGGGGGAGAGCAGTACTTC
CASSLAGGEQYF
>TRBD1|TRBJ1-5|few|TRBV6-5
TGTGCCAGCAGTAGTACAGGGGACCAGCCCCAGCATTTT
CASSSTGDQPQHF
>.|TRBJ1-1|.|TRBV7-2
TGTGCCAGCAGCCAGGGGTTCATGAACACTGAAGCTTTCTTT
CASSQGFMNTEAFF
>.|TRBJ2-1|.|TRBV21-1
TGTGCCAGCAGCAAAGAGGAGGAGGCAGCGAGCTCCTACAATGAGCAGTTCTTC
CASSKEEEAASSYNEQFF
>TRBD1|TRBJ1-1|.|TRBV5-8
TGTGCCAGCAGCTTGTTTATGGGACAGGGTTTCGTATATTTGGCTGAAGCTTTCTTT
CASSLFMGQGFVYLAEAFF
>.|TRBJ1-5|.|TRBV7-2
TGTGCCAGCAGCTTAGTCCCGGCGGGCGCCCAGCATTTT
CASSLVPAGAQHF
>TRBD1|TRBJ2-7|.|TRBV7-6
TGTGCCAGCAGCTTAGAACCCGGACAGGGTTACGAGCAGTACTTC
CASSLEPGQGYEQYF
>.|TRBJ2-5|.|TRBV9
TGTGCCAGCAGCGTAGTAGTGGAGACCCAGTACTTC
CASSVVVETQYF
>TRBD1|TRBJ1-1|.|TRBV2
TGTGCCAGCAGTCGAGAACAGGGGTGGACTGAAGCTTTCTTT
CASSREQGWTEAFF
>TRBD2|TRBJ2-2|.|TRBV4-1
TGCGCCAGCAGCCTGTTCCCGACTAGCGTCGGGGAGCTGTTTTTT
CASSLFPTSVGELFF
>.|TRBJ1-2|.|TRBV7-3
TGTGCCAGCAGCTTATCAGGGCTGCAGAACTATGGCTACACCTTC
CASSLSGLQNYGYTF
>.|TRBJ1-4|.|TRBV10-3
TGTGCCATCAGTGATGCTGAGGCGCCACTGTTTTTT
CAISDAEAPLFF
>.|TRBJ1-1|.|TRBV7-9
TGTGCCAGCAGCTTAGGAGGGAAGAACACTGAAGCTTTCTTT
CASSLGGKNTEAFF
>TRBD1|TRBJ2-3|.|TRBV29-1
TGCAGCGTTGAAAAGGGACAGGGGGCTGGGACAGATACGCAGTATTTT
CSVEKGQGAGTDTQYF
>.|TRBJ1-2|.|TRBV15
TGTGCCACCCACACAACCCTCGACAGAAGAAATGGCTACACCTTC
CATHTTLDRRNGYTF
>.|TRBJ2-7|.|TRBV19
TGTGCCAGTAGTATAGACGGACAGAGCTCCTACGAGCAGTACTTC
CASSIDGQSSYEQYF
>.|TRBJ2-3|.|TRBV18
TGTGCCAGCTCACAGGGGGACACAGATACGCAGTATTTT
CASSQGDTDTQYF
>TRBD1|TRBJ1-4|.|TRBV7-2
TGTGCCAGCAGTCTTCAGGGGGCCTTTAATGAAAAACTGTTTTTT
CASSLQGAFNEKLFF
>.|TRBJ1-5|.|TRBV7-2
TGTGCCAGCAGTCCTACGATGGGGGGGCGTCAGCCCCAGCATTTT
CASSPTMGGRQPQHF
>TRBD2|TRBJ2-4|.|TRBV7-9
TGTGCCAGCAGCTTAGTGCCGGGGGAGGGCATTCAGTACTTC
CASSLVPGEGIQYF
>TRBD2|TRBJ2-5|medium-sized|TRBV7-3
TGTGCCAGCAGCGCCCAGACTAGCGTTGGAGAGACCCAGTACTTC
CASSAQTSVGETQYF
>.|TRBJ2-7|.|TRBV14
TGTGCCAGCAGCCAAGATCTGCGGGTCCACGAGCAGTACTTC
CASSQDLRVHEQYF
>.|TRBJ2-2|.|TRBV7-9
TGTGCCAGCAGCCTGGGGGGGAACACCGGGGAGCTGTTTTTT
CASSLGGNTGELFF
>.|TRBJ2-7|once|TRBV10-3
TGTGCCATCAGTGACCGGACAGTTACCTACGAGCAGTACTTC
CAISDRTVTYEQYF